This TCR beta chain is drawn from a study of T cell clonality in common variable immunodeficiency. Findings and caveats of the study: T cell subpopulation sequencing would be needed to explain CVID clonality. Common variable immunodeficiency TCR beta sequences reportedly had fewer deletions and N-nucleotide insertions.

CDR3 length: 19 amino acids. V lost 0 bases and J 0 bases, leaving 19 bases between the germline ends. Germline V gene sequence: CDR1 SGHRS, CDR2 YFSETQ. Clones were sequenced by immunoSEQ multiplex PCR, and TCRdb holds only the in-frame ones, with some missing. The profile covers around 45,000 clones, none occurring a single time. This clone was recorded at least ten times. Its matching antigen is unknown. The DNA ends 3 residues before the CDR3 does, and the rest of the CDR3 is filled in from the germline J gene. Sequenced sample: peripheral blood mononuclear cells. This TCR came from a person between 18 and 70 years old in good health. This chain links TRBV5-1 with TRBJ1-3; D gene uncertain. Partial CDR3 DNA: TGCGCCAGCAGCTTGGTACCCGGATACCGAGACAACTCTGGAAACACC. The encoded protein is CASSLVPGYRDNSGNT. The entire CDR3 sequence reads CASSLVPGYRDNSGNTIYF.